Included here is one T cell receptor (beta chain) sequence, with context. These data originate in a study of cytomegalovirus exposure and HLA in healthy donors. Germline CDR1 reads LGHNT; CDR2 reads FRNRAP. The CDR3 is 14 amino acids. Trimming cost V 2 bases and J 6 bases, with 13 bases left between them. PCR amplification relied on 60 Vbeta primers (plus 13 Jbeta primers). TCRdb keeps only in-frame clones here, not all; method: immunoSEQ multiplex PCR. This table holds about 200,000 clones, 79% found once. The sequencing input was PBMCs. The chain couples TRBV12-5 to TRBJ2-5, with D perhaps matching TRBD2 (5 bases). The source is a girl aged 10-17 years in good health and CMV-seropositive. The CDR3 bases are TGTGCTAGTGGTTTGCAGCCGGGGAGTCAGACCCAGTACTTC. Its translation: CASGLQPGSQTQYF. Drawing the rest from reference TRBV12-5 and TRBJ2-5, the complete variable domain is DARVTQTPRHKVTEMGQEVTMRCQPILGHNTVFWYRQTMMQGLELLAYFRNRAPLDDSGMPKDRFSAEMPDATLATLKIQPSEPRDSAVYFCASGLQPGSQTQYFGPGTRLLVL.